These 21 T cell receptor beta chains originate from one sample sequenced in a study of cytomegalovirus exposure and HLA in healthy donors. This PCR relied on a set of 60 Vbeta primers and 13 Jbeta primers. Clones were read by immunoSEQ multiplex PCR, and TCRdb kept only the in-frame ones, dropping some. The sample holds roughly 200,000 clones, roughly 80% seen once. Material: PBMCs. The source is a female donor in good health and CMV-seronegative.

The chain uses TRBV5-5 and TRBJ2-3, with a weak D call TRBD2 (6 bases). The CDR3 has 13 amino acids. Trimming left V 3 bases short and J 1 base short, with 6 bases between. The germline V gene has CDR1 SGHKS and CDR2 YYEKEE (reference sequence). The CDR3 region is CASSWGGTDTQYF. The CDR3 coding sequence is TGTGCCAGCAGCTGGGGGGGCACAGATACGCAGTATTTT.

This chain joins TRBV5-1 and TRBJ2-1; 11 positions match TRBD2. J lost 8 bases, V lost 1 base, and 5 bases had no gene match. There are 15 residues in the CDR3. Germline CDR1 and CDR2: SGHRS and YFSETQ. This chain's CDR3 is CASSLWTSGLDEQFF. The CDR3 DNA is TGCGCCAGCAGCTTGTGGACTAGCGGGCTCGATGAGCAGTTCTTC.

The DNA for the CDR3 is TGTGCCAGCTCACTTGGGCCAAAAGAAGCTTTCTTT. Translated, it gives CASSLGPKEAFF. The rearrangement links TRBV18 to TRBJ1-1, with D unclear. CDR3 length equals 12 residues. Looked up from germline, CDR1 is KGHSH and CDR2 is LQKENI. V lost 4 bases and J 8 bases, leaving 11 bases between the germline ends.

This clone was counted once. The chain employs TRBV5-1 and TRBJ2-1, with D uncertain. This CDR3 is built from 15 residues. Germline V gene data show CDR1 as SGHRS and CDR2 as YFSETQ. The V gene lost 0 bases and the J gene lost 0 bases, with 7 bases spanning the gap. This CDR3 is CASSLGENSYNEQFF. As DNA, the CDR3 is TGCGCCAGCAGCTTGGGCGAAAACTCCTACAATGAGCAGTTCTTC.

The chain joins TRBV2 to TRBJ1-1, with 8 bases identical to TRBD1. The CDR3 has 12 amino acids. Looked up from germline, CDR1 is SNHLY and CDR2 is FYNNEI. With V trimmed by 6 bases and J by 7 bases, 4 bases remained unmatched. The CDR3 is CASSPTGVEAFF. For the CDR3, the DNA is TGTGCCAGCAGCCCGACAGGGGTTGAAGCTTTCTTT. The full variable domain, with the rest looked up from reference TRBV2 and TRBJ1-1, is EPEVTQTPSHQVTQMGQEVILRCVPISNHLYFYWYRQILGQKVEFLVSFYNNEISEKSEIFDDQFSVERPDGSNFTLKIRSTKLEDSAMYFCASSPTGVEAFFGQGTRLTVV.

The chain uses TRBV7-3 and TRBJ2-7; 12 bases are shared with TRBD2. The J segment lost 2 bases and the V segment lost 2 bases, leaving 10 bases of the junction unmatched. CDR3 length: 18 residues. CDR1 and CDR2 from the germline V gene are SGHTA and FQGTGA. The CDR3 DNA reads TGTGCCAGCAGCTTATCCGGACTAGCGGGATCCGGCCCCTACGAGCAGTACTTC. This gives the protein CASSLSGLAGSGPYEQYF.

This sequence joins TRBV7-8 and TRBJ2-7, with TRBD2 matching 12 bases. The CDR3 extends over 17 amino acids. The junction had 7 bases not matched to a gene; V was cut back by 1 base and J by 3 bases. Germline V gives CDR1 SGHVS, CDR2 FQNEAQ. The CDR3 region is CASSLGLAGDTNYEQYF. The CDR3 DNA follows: TGTGCCAGCAGCTTAGGACTAGCGGGAGACACAAACTACGAGCAGTACTTC.

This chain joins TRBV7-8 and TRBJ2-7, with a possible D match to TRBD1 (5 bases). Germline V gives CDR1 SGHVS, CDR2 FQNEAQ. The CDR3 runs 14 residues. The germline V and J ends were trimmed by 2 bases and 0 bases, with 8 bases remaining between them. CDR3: CASSLQGLSYEQYF. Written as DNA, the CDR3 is TGTGCCAGCAGCTTACAGGGCCTCTCCTACGAGCAGTACTTC. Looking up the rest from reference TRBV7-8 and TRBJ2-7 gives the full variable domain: GAGVSQSPRYKVAKRGQDVALRCDPISGHVSLFWYQQALGQGPEFLTYFQNEAQLDKSGLPSDRFFAERPEGSVSTLKIQRTQQEDSAVYLCASSLQGLSYEQYFGPGTRLTVT.

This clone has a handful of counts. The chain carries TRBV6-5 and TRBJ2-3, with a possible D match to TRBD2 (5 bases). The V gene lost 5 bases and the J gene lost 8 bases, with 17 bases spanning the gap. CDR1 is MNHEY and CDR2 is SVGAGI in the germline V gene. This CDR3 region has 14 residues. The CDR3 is CASSRTFGLSTQYF. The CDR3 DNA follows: TGTGCCAGCAGTCGGACTTTCGGGTTGAGTACGCAGTATTTT.

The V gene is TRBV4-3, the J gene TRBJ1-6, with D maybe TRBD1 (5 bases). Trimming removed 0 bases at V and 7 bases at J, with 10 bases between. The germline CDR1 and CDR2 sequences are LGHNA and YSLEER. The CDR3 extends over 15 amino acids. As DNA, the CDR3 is TGCGCCAGCAGCCAAGATCCCAGGGCGAATTCACCCCTCCACTTT. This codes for CASSQDPRANSPLHF.

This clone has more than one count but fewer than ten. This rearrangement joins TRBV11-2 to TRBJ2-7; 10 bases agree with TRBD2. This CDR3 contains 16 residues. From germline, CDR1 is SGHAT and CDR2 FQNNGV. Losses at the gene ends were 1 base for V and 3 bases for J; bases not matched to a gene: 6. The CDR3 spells CASSLGGLAEHYEQYF. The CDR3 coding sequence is TGTGCCAGCAGCTTAGGAGGACTAGCGGAGCACTACGAGCAGTACTTC.

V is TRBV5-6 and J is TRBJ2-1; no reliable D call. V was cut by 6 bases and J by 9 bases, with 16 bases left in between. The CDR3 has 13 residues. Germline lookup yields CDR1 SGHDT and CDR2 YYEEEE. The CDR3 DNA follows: TGTGCCAGCACCATCTTAATAGCACCTGAGCAGTTCTTC. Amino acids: CASTILIAPEQFF.

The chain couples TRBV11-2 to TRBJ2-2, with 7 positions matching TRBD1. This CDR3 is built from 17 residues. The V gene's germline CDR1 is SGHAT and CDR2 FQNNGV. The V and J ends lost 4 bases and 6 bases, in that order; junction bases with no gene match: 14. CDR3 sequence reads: CASSWGPTGSTAGELFF. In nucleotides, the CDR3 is TGTGCCAGCAGCTGGGGACCGACAGGGTCAACGGCCGGGGAGCTGTTTTTT.

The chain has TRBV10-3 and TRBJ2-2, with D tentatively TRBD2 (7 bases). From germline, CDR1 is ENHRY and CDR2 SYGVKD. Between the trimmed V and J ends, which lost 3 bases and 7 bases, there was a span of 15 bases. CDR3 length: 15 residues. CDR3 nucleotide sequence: TGTGCCATCAGTGAACTCAAGGGGGGGAGCGGGGAGCTGTTTTTT. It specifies CAISELKGGSGELFF.

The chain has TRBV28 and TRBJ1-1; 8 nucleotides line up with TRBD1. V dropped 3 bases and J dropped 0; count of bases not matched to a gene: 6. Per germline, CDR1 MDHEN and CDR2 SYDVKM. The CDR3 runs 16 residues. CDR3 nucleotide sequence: TGTGCCAGCAGTTTCAGGACAGGGACCCTGAACACTGAAGCTTTCTTT. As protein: CASSFRTGTLNTEAFF.

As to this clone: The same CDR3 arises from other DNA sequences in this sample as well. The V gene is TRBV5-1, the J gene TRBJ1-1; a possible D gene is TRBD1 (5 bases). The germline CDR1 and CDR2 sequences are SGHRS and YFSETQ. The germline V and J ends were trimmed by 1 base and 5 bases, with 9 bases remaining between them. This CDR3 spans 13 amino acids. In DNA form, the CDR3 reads TGCGCCAGCAGCTTGCAGGGTGGGACTGAAGCTTTCTTT. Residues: CASSLQGGTEAFF.

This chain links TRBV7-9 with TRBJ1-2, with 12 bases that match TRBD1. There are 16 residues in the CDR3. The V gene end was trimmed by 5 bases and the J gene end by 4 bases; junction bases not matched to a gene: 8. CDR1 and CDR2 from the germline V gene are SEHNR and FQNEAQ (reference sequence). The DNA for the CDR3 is TGTGCCAGCAGCCCCGCGGGGACAGGGGGCGTCTATGGCTACACCTTC. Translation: CASSPAGTGGVYGYTF.

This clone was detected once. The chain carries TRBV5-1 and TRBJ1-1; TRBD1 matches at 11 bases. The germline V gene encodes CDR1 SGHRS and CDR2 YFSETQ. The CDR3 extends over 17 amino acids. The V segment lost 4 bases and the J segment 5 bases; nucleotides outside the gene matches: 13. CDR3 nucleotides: TGCGCCAGCAGCGGTCCCGGGACAGGGGGAAGTATAACTGAAGCTTTCTTT. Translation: CASSGPGTGGSITEAFF.

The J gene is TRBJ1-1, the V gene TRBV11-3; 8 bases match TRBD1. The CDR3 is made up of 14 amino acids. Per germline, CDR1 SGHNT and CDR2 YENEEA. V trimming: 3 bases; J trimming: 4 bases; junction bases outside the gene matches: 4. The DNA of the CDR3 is TGTGCCAGCAGCTTGACAGGGGCAACCACTGAAGCTTTCTTT. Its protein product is CASSLTGATTEAFF.

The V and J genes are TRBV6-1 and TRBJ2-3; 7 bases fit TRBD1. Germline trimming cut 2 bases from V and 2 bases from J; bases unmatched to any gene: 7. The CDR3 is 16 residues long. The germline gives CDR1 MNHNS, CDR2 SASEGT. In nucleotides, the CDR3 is TGTGCCAGCAGTGAAAGGGGGCAATGGTCCACAGATACGCAGTATTTT. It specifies CASSERGQWSTDTQYF.

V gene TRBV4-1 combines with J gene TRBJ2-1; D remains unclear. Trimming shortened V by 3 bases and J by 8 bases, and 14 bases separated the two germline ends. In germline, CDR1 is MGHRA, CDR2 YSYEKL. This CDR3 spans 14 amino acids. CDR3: CASSHLLVGDEQFF. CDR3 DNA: TGCGCCAGCAGCCACCTCCTTGTGGGCGATGAGCAGTTCTTC.